Below, 16 T cell receptor beta chains from the same sample are listed, as sequenced in a study of T cell responses to AZD1222 COVID-19 vaccine. Some clones are missing from TCRdb's copy, which holds only in-frame ones; the method was immunoSEQ multiplex PCR. The profile shows some 120,000 clones, over 85% of them singletons. Sequencing was performed on peripheral blood, taken on day 0 of AZD1222 vaccination. Receptor source: an adult in good health.

This CDR3 reads CASSPGVGTSGTHTDTQYF. CDR3 coding DNA: TGTGCCAGCAGCCCCGGGGTGGGGACTAGCGGCACGCACACAGATACGCAGTATTTT. The chain combines TRBV7-9 with TRBJ2-3; TRBD2 aligns across 11 bases. The CDR3 extends over 19 amino acids. Unmatched junction bases numbered 15, after V lost 5 bases and J lost 2 bases. Germline lookup yields CDR1 SEHNR and CDR2 FQNEAQ (reference sequence).

The chain uses TRBV18 and TRBJ1-6; 11 nucleotides align to TRBD1. CDR3 length: 14 amino acids. V shed 6 bases, J shed 10 bases, and the junction held 5 bases outside the gene matches. Germline values: CDR1 KGHSH, CDR2 LQKENI. Written as DNA, the CDR3 is TGTGCCAGCTCGCCGGGACAGGGGGTCTCACCCCTCCACTTT. It yields the protein CASSPGQGVSPLHF.

The chain employs TRBV10-3 and TRBJ1-6; D call uncertain. CDR1 is ENHRY, CDR2 SYGVKD, per germline. Deletions cut 6 bases from V and 7 bases from J, with 13 bases between. The CDR3 length is 14 residues. The CDR3 region is CAISGGRENSPLHF. The CDR3 DNA follows: TGTGCCATCAGCGGTGGACGGGAAAATTCACCCCTCCACTTT.

The chain combines TRBV19 with TRBJ2-2, with TRBD1 matching over 7 bases. Germline V lookup: CDR1 LNHDA, CDR2 SQIVND (reference sequence). The CDR3 contains 15 residues. V lost 7 bases and J lost 3; bases outside the gene matches: 8. The CDR3 coding sequence is TGTGCCAGTAACAATAGGGGGCTTGACACCGGGGAGCTGTTTTTT. This encodes CASNNRGLDTGELFF. Combining the CDR3 with reference TRBV19 and TRBJ2-2 gives the whole variable domain DGGITQSPKYLFRKEGQNVTLSCEQNLNHDAMYWYRQDPGQGLRLIYYSQIVNDFQKGDIAEGYSVSREKKESFPLTVTSAQKNPTAFYLCASNNRGLDTGELFFGEGSRLTVL.

J is TRBJ1-4 and V is TRBV5-4, with a tentative D call TRBD1 (6 bases). The V end lost 4 bases, the J end lost 4 bases, and 11 bases lay between the germline ends. The CDR3 is 14 amino acids. From germline, CDR1 is SGHNT and CDR2 YYREEE (reference sequence). The CDR3 sequence is CASSRDKDNEKLFF. CDR3 sequence (DNA): TGTGCCAGCAGCCGGGACAAAGATAATGAAAAACTGTTTTTT.

The CDR3 DNA reads TGTGCCAGCAGAACCACGCGGGGAAACACCATATATTTT. This sequence encodes CASRTTRGNTIYF. The chain uses TRBV2 and TRBJ1-3; D gene ambiguous. V lost 6 bases and J 4 bases, leaving 10 bases between the germline ends. Germline CDR1 reads SNHLY; CDR2 reads FYNNEI. The CDR3 has 13 amino acids.

The chain has TRBV7-9 and TRBJ1-1; D is uncertain. This CDR3 region has 15 residues. Trimming left V 5 bases short and J 3 bases short, with 16 bases between. Germline V gene sequence: CDR1 SEHNR, CDR2 FQNEAQ (reference sequence). CDR3 DNA sequence: TGTGCCAGCAGCCCCTTAGGTTCCCTTGACACTGAAGCTTTCTTT. Amino acid sequence: CASSPLGSLDTEAFF.

This chain uses TRBV10-3 with TRBJ1-5; D is uncertain. Trimming took 4 bases from V and 4 from J, leaving 8 bases between them. Per the germline V gene, CDR1 is ENHRY and CDR2 is SYGVKD. The CDR3 runs 13 residues. CDR3 protein: CAISGGLNQPQHF. CDR3 DNA sequence: TGTGCCATCAGTGGTGGGTTGAATCAGCCCCAGCATTTT.

This chain joins TRBV6-2 or TRBV6-3 and TRBJ2-1; D is ambiguous. V lost 6 bases and J 7 bases, leaving 22 bases between the germline ends. The V gene's germline CDR1 is MNHEY and CDR2 SVGEGT. This CDR3 comprises 16 residues. CDR3 in DNA: TGTGCCAGCAGCAACGGGCGATATAGGAAGGATAATGAGCAGTTCTTC. It yields the protein CASSNGRYRKDNEQFF.

The V and J genes are TRBV20-1 and TRBJ2-2; D is unresolved. The V gene's germline CDR1 is DFQATT and CDR2 SNEGSKA (reference sequence). This CDR3 is 11 amino acids long. Deletions cut 5 bases from V and 7 bases from J, with 8 bases between. CDR3 sequence (DNA): TGCAGTGCTTGGGGTCACGGGGAGCTGTTTTTT. Its translation is CSAWGHGELFF.

This rearrangement joins TRBV10-3 to TRBJ2-6; tentative D call: TRBD1 (5 bases). Trimming pared 3 bases from V and 0 bases from J, leaving 9 bases between. The V gene's germline CDR1 is ENHRY and CDR2 SYGVKD. This CDR3 is 16 amino acids long. CDR3: CAISELTASGANVLTF. CDR3 in DNA: TGTGCCATCAGTGAATTGACAGCCTCTGGGGCCAACGTCCTGACTTTC.

This clone was observed a handful of times. CDR3 coding DNA: TGTGCCAGCAGCTCGGACAGGGGGTGGACTGAAGCTTTCTTT. Protein product: CASSSDRGWTEAFF. The V gene is TRBV7-2, the J gene TRBJ1-1, with TRBD1 identical over 10 bases. After removal of 4 bases from V and 5 bases from J, the junction contained 4 bases not matched to a gene. The CDR3 extends over 14 amino acids. Germline CDR1 reads SGHTA; CDR2 reads FQGNSA.

This rearrangement joins TRBV6-1 to TRBJ1-6; D not resolved. V was shortened by 0 bases and J by 9 bases, with 6 bases between the two germline ends. This CDR3 contains 13 residues. Per the germline V gene, CDR1 is MNHNS and CDR2 is SASEGT. The CDR3 sequence: CASSEAEVSPLHF. CDR3 in DNA: TGTGCCAGCAGTGAAGCCGAGGTTTCACCCCTCCACTTT.

This clone turned up a few times. The chain couples TRBV6-2 or TRBV6-3 to TRBJ2-1; D is perhaps TRBD1 or TRBD2 (5 bases each). The ends were cut back, 5 bases at V and 0 bases at J, with 17 bases in the middle. This CDR3 is built from 17 residues. The germline gives CDR1 MNHEY, CDR2 SVGEGT. The CDR3 is CASSTPVEGSSYNEQFF. CDR3 DNA: TGTGCCAGCAGTACCCCGGTTGAGGGGAGCTCCTACAATGAGCAGTTCTTC.

This clone was recorded once. The genes are TRBV27 and TRBJ1-6; unclear D gene. This CDR3 spans 14 amino acids. The V end lost 2 bases, the J end lost 7 bases, and 9 bases lay between the germline ends. The V gene's germline CDR1 is MNHEY and CDR2 SMNVEV (reference sequence). The CDR3 sequence is CASSLPAANSPLHF. The CDR3 nucleotides are TGTGCCAGCAGTTTACCCGCCGCAAATTCACCCCTCCACTTT.

The chain employs TRBV6-6 and TRBJ1-1; TRBD1 agrees at 8 bases. Germline CDR1 and CDR2: MNHNY and SVGAGI (reference sequence). Germline trimming cut 5 bases from V and 10 bases from J; bases unmatched to any gene: 9. The CDR3 runs 13 residues. CDR3 coding DNA: TGTGCCAGCAGTGGACAGGGAAAGCTGTCAGCTTTCTTT. Amino acid sequence: CASSGQGKLSAFF.